Each of the 5 T cell receptor gamma chains below was sequenced from the same sample in a study of gamma-delta T cells after stem cell transplantation. TCRdb re-called clones from the RT-PCR reads via CATT. This table lists some 96 gamma-chain clones. Sequenced sample: gamma-delta T cells. The receptors stem from a human donor. It is not recorded whose cells these are; they may come from a transplant donor.

This clone turned up a few times. The DNA is left out, because the CDR3 cannot be placed on it with certainty; the CDR3 is given as TCRdb lists it. The chain couples TRGV3 to TRGJ1 or TRGJ2. From germline, CDR1 is VTNTFY and CDR2 YDVSTARD (reference sequence). The CDR3 spans 20 residues, counting both ends. The chain's CDR3 is CATWDRPFIIRNSLGAEKLF.

The rearrangement links TRGV9 to TRGJP. The ends lost 4 bases at V and 9 bases at J; junction bases unmatched: 6. Germline V gives CDR1 GITISATS, CDR2 ISYDGTV (reference sequence). The CDR3 totals 15 residues. This chain's CDR3 is CALWDQGLGKKIKVF. DNA of the CDR3: TGTGCCTTGTGGGATCAGGGGTTGGGCAAAAAAATCAAGGTATTT.

This clone is hyperexpanded within its sample. The sample carries other DNA sequences with the same CDR3. This sequence joins TRGV5 and TRGJ1 or TRGJ2. The CDR3 spans 11 residues. Germline CDR1 reads VINAFY; CDR2 reads YDVSNSKD. Trimming at V came to 0 bases and at J to 8 bases, leaving 1 base not matched to a gene. The CDR3 coding sequence is TGTGCCACCTGGGACAGGAATAAGAAACTCTTT. The encoded protein is CATWDRNKKLF.

In its sample, this clone was seen a few times. One junction end disagrees with the germline gene, perhaps due to a read error. CDR3 residues: CALWEAPVVF. CDR3 DNA sequence: TGTGCCTTGTGGGAGGCGCCGGTAGTCTTT. V and J are TRGV9 and TRGJ1 or TRGJ2. This CDR3 spans 10 amino acids. Germline CDR1 and CDR2: GITISATS and ISYDGTV (reference sequence).

This clone was counted between two and nine times. This could be a read error, since a much larger clone is one nucleotide away. This chain uses TRGV8 with TRGJP2. CDR1 VENAVY and CDR2 YDSYNSRV come from the germline V gene. V shed 6 bases, J shed 5 bases, and the junction held 9 bases outside the gene matches. This CDR3 comprises 14 residues. The CDR3 loop is CATWNGKSDWIKTF. The CDR3 DNA sequence: TGTGCCACCTGGAATGGGAAAAGTGATTGGATCAAGACGTTT.